These T cell receptor beta chains were read from a single sample in a study of CD8 T cells in ankylosing spondylitis. TCRdb called the 5' RACE reads again in MiXCR, with one record for every CDR3 protein. The sample carries some 270,000 distinct CDR3 sequences, about 18% recorded once. Source material: blood, either unsorted or a sorted T cell fraction (not recorded which). All receptors come from a male donor with ankylosing spondylitis or in good health (not recorded which). The CDR3 runs from the conserved cysteine through the conserved F or W. The D gene is left open where the match is weak. The listing skips clone size in some rows; elsewhere it reads once, few, many or a size class.

CDR3 length,D gene,V gene,clone size,J gene,CDR3 DNA,CDR3 protein
16,TRBD1,TRBV28,NA,TRBJ2-7,TGTGCCAGCAGTATTCTCGGACAGGAACCTTTAGACGAGCAGTACTTC,CASSILGQEPLDEQYF
19,TRBD1,TRBV4-3,NA,TRBJ1-1,TGCGCCAGCAGCCCCCATTCGGGACAGGGGGCCTCAGGGGACACTGAAGCTTTCTTT,CASSPHSGQGASGDTEAFF
15,TRBD2,TRBV4-1,many,TRBJ2-5,TGCGCCAGCAGCCAAGTACTAGCGGGAGAAGAGACCCAGTACTTC,CASSQVLAGEETQYF
14,NA,TRBV11-2,few,TRBJ2-1,TGTGCCAGCAGCTTAGACCCCCACTACAATGAGCAGTTCTTC,CASSLDPHYNEQFF
17,TRBD2,TRBV5-1,few,TRBJ2-1,TGCGCCAGCAGCACCGAGCGGGAGGGCCGCTCCTACAATGAGCAGTTCTTC,CASSTEREGRSYNEQFF
13,NA,TRBV10-3,many,TRBJ2-3,TGTGCCATCAGTGAGTCGGGCGGTCATACGCAGTATTTT,CAISESGGHTQYF
17,TRBD1,TRBV12-3/TRBV12-4,NA,TRBJ1-2,TGTGCCAGCAGCCCTGGGACAGAGATCATAGCTAACTATGGCTACACCTTC,CASSPGTEIIANYGYTF
15,NA,TRBV4-1,few,TRBJ2-1,TGCGCCAGCAGCCAGGCAGGGAGCTCCTACAATGAGCAGTTCTTC,CASSQAGSSYNEQFF
12,NA,TRBV12-3/TRBV12-4,NA,TRBJ1-4,TGTGCCAGCAGTCCTGGAGCCGAAAAACTGTTTTTT,CASSPGAEKLFF
16,NA,TRBV4-2,few,TRBJ2-1,TGTGCCAGCAGCCACTTAAGACTAGGTGGGGATGGGGAGCAGTTCTTC,CASSHLRLGGDGEQFF
19,TRBD1,TRBV4-1,few,TRBJ2-6,TGCGCCAGCAGCCACCCCGAGACAGGGTCTCCCTCTGGGGCCAACGTCCTGACTTTC,CASSHPETGSPSGANVLTF
15,TRBD2,TRBV12-3/TRBV12-4,NA,TRBJ2-7,TGTGCCAGCAGCTCCCTAGCGGGCGTCTCCTACGAGCAGTACTTC,CASSSLAGVSYEQYF
15,NA,TRBV15,many,TRBJ2-3,TGTGCCACCAGCGAAGAGGCGGGAAGTGCAGATACGCAGTATTTT,CATSEEAGSADTQYF
15,NA,TRBV6-1,NA,TRBJ2-3,TGTGCCAGCACCCAATCGATATCAGGAGCAGATACGCAGTATTTT,CASTQSISGADTQYF
13,NA,TRBV9,NA,TRBJ2-2,TGTGCCAGCAGCGACCAGGGCCCCGGGGAGCTGTTTTTT,CASSDQGPGELFF
15,TRBD1,TRBV4-1,NA,TRBJ2-7,TGCGCCAGCAGCCATAGACAGGGGGCCACCTACGAGCAGTACTTC,CASSHRQGATYEQYF